This is a list of T cell receptor beta chains from one sample in a study of CD8 T cells in ankylosing spondylitis. TCRdb called the 5' RACE reads again in MiXCR, with one record for every CDR3 protein. The table lists fewer than 200,000 distinct CDR3 sequences, 15% to 20% of them singletons. The source material was blood, either unsorted or a sorted T cell fraction (not recorded which). These receptors originate from a male donor with ankylosing spondylitis or in good health (not recorded which). The CDR3 runs from the conserved cysteine through the conserved F or W. The order of the fields is V gene, CDR3 length, J gene, D gene, clone size, CDR3 DNA, CDR3 protein. D genes are given only for firm matches. The size field is filled for only some rows; it gives once, few, many or a size class.

V gene: TRBV12-3/TRBV12-4; CDR3 length: 14; J gene: TRBJ1-4; D gene: TRBD1; clone size: few; CDR3 DNA: TGTGCCAGCAGTTTAGGACAGGGACTTGAAAAACTGTTTTTT; CDR3 protein: CASSLGQGLEKLFF
V gene: TRBV18; CDR3 length: 21; J gene: TRBJ2-2; D gene: TRBD2; clone size: .; CDR3 DNA: TGTGCCAGCTCACCGAGAGTAATAGCGGGAGTGAGTTCGCGTGACACCGGGGAGCTGTTTTTT; CDR3 protein: CASSPRVIAGVSSRDTGELFF
V gene: TRBV12-3/TRBV12-4; CDR3 length: 15; J gene: TRBJ2-5; D gene: .; clone size: many; CDR3 DNA: TGTGCCAGCAGGTCGGGGGCCACGGGACAAGAGACCCAGTACTTC; CDR3 protein: CASRSGATGQETQYF
V gene: TRBV10-3; CDR3 length: 17; J gene: TRBJ1-6; D gene: TRBD1; clone size: many; CDR3 DNA: TGTGCCACACCCCGGGACAGGGGCAAGGGCCCAAATTCACCCCTCCACTTT; CDR3 protein: CATPRDRGKGPNSPLHF
V gene: TRBV7-6; CDR3 length: 15; J gene: TRBJ1-1; D gene: .; clone size: .; CDR3 DNA: TGTGCCAGCAGCCCAGATGAGGGACTGAACACTGAAGCTTTCTTT; CDR3 protein: CASSPDEGLNTEAFF
V gene: TRBV2; CDR3 length: 13; J gene: TRBJ2-7; D gene: TRBD1; clone size: .; CDR3 DNA: TGTGCCAGCAGTGTGGACAGGGGGCGCGAGCAGTACTTC; CDR3 protein: CASSVDRGREQYF
V gene: TRBV4-1; CDR3 length: 14; J gene: TRBJ1-4; D gene: .; clone size: many; CDR3 DNA: TGCGCCAGCAGCAACGGCGTGGCTAATGAAAAACTGTTTTTT; CDR3 protein: CASSNGVANEKLFF
V gene: TRBV29-1; CDR3 length: 12; J gene: TRBJ1-4; D gene: .; clone size: .; CDR3 DNA: TGCAGCGTTCTGAGAGGGCCGGGAAAACTGTTTTTT; CDR3 protein: CSVLRGPGKLFF
V gene: TRBV27; CDR3 length: 14; J gene: TRBJ2-4; D gene: TRBD1; clone size: .; CDR3 DNA: TGTGCCAGCAGTTTCGACAGGGGTGGGAACATTCAGTACTTC; CDR3 protein: CASSFDRGGNIQYF
V gene: TRBV29-1; CDR3 length: 14; J gene: TRBJ1-1; D gene: TRBD1; clone size: many; CDR3 DNA: TGCAGCGTTGGGGGACAGGGGGCATCCACTGAAGCTTTCTTT; CDR3 protein: CSVGGQGASTEAFF
V gene: TRBV7-9; CDR3 length: 13; J gene: TRBJ2-7; D gene: .; clone size: few; CDR3 DNA: TGTGCCAGCAGCCCAAGGGACTTCTACGAGCAGTACTTC; CDR3 protein: CASSPRDFYEQYF
V gene: TRBV11-2; CDR3 length: 19; J gene: TRBJ1-4; D gene: .; clone size: .; CDR3 DNA: TGTGCCAGCAGCTACCGCCGATATTACAGGGAAGCAACTAATGAAAAACTGTTTTTT; CDR3 protein: CASSYRRYYREATNEKLFF
V gene: TRBV6-5; CDR3 length: 10; J gene: TRBJ2-2; D gene: .; clone size: .; CDR3 DNA: TGTGCCAGCAAGATCGGGGAGCTGTTTTTT; CDR3 protein: CASKIGELFF
V gene: TRBV11-3; CDR3 length: 15; J gene: TRBJ2-7; D gene: TRBD2; clone size: .; CDR3 DNA: TGTGCCAGCAGCCTTAGCGGGAGGGGTTTAGACGAGCAGTACTTC; CDR3 protein: CASSLSGRGLDEQYF